The 30 T cell receptor beta chains below come from one sample, sequenced in a study of response to subunit inactivated influenza vaccine. TCRdb reprocessed the RT-PCR reads with MiXCR, giving one entry per CDR3 protein. The sample shows more than 450,000 distinct CDR3 sequences, less than 10% of them seen only once. The specimen was PBMCs from blood, collected roughly 24 months after vaccination. These receptors originate from a man aged 50-75 years who received an inactivated influenza vaccine.

V gene TRBV12-3 or TRBV12-4 combines with J gene TRBJ2-5; no reliable D call. This CDR3 is 15 amino acids long. The germline V and J ends were trimmed by 6 bases and 5 bases, with 19 bases remaining between them. The CDR3 reads CASRETGGAGETQYF. The CDR3 DNA reads TGTGCCAGCAGAGAGACCGGCGGCGCCGGGGAGACCCAGTACTTC.

This clonotype was seen a few times. The V and J genes are TRBV6-1 and TRBJ1-6; D call uncertain. CDR3 length: 14 amino acids. Trimming shortened V by 1 base and J by 5 bases, and 6 bases separated the two germline ends. Germline CDR1 is MNHNS and CDR2 is SASEGT. CDR3 sequence (DNA): TGTGCCAGCAGTGAAGGACACAATAATTCACCCCTCCACTTT. Amino acids: CASSEGHNNSPLHF.

V is TRBV25-1 and J is TRBJ2-5; 10 bases align to TRBD2. The germline gives CDR1 MGHDK, CDR2 SYGVNS. This CDR3 spans 14 amino acids. The J segment lost 5 bases and the V segment lost 0 bases, leaving 0 bases of the junction unmatched. CDR3 coding DNA: TGTGCCAGCAGTGAATATAGCGGGAGGGAGACCCAGTACTTC. Translation gives CASSEYSGRETQYF.

This clonotype has more than one count but fewer than ten. The chain couples TRBV24-1 to TRBJ2-7; 8 nucleotides agree with TRBD1. Germline assignment: CDR1 KGHDR and CDR2 SFDVKD. This CDR3 spans 16 amino acids. The junction had 11 bases not matched to a gene; V was cut back by 3 bases and J by 5 bases. The chain's CDR3 is CATSDRASGGNDEQYF. For the CDR3, the DNA is TGTGCCACCAGTGATCGTGCCTCAGGGGGCAACGACGAGCAGTACTTC.

The chain has TRBV9 and TRBJ2-5; 7 nucleotides align to TRBD2. CDR1 and CDR2 from the germline V gene are SGDLS and YYNGEE. This CDR3 spans 16 amino acids. Losses at the gene ends were 3 bases for V and 0 bases for J; bases not matched to a gene: 8. The CDR3 coding sequence is TGTGCCAGCAGCGCAAGGGACTACCGATACCAAGAGACCCAGTACTTC. Translated: CASSARDYRYQETQYF.

The chain is built from TRBV7-2 and TRBJ1-2; possible D gene TRBD1, 5 bases. The CDR3 spans 13 residues. Trimming removed 7 bases at V and 8 bases at J, with 17 bases between. Germline assignment: CDR1 SGHTA and CDR2 FQGNSA. DNA for the CDR3: TGTGCCAGCACCGAGGTGGAGGGGCTAGGCTACACCTTC. It codes for CASTEVEGLGYTF.

This clonotype has just a few counts. The chain combines TRBV6-1 with TRBJ2-5, with 10 bases lining up with TRBD2. Germline CDR1 and CDR2: MNHNS and SASEGT. Unmatched junction bases numbered 9, after V lost 5 bases and J lost 6 bases. This CDR3 has 15 amino acids. CDR3 DNA: TGTGCCAGCAGTCCGGGGACTAGCGCTAGTCAGACCCAGTACTTC. This translates into CASSPGTSASQTQYF.

V is TRBV5-1 and J is TRBJ2-3, with TRBD1 matching 8 bases. Germline V gene lookup returns CDR1 SGHRS and CDR2 YFSETQ. After removal of 2 bases from V and 2 bases from J, the junction contained 4 bases not matched to a gene. The length of the CDR3 is 15 residues. This CDR3 is CASSFGQGPTDTQYF. DNA of the CDR3: TGCGCCAGCAGCTTCGGACAGGGCCCCACAGATACGCAGTATTTT.

The chain employs TRBV7-9 and TRBJ1-2; weak D call: TRBD1 (5 bases). The CDR3 covers 14 residues. V was cut by 5 bases and J by 7 bases, with 17 bases left in between. CDR1 SEHNR and CDR2 FQNEAQ come from the germline V gene (reference sequence). CDR3 amino acids: CASSAGTELRGYTF. CDR3 bases: TGTGCCAGCAGCGCCGGGACGGAGCTCCGTGGCTACACCTTC.

The chain couples TRBV6-2 or TRBV6-3 to TRBJ2-3, with D unresolved. The CDR3 runs 10 residues. Trimming cost V 8 bases and J 8 bases, with 8 bases left between them. Germline CDR1 MNHEY, CDR2 SVGEGT. The DNA for the CDR3 is TGTGCCAGCGGGGTGGGTACGCAGTATTTT. It yields the protein CASGVGTQYF.

This clonotype has a handful of counts. The rearrangement joins TRBV25-1 to TRBJ1-6, with 7 bases aligning to TRBD1. The CDR3 extends over 16 amino acids. V shed 3 bases, J shed 7 bases, and the junction held 9 bases outside the gene matches. The germline V gene has CDR1 MGHDK and CDR2 SYGVNS. CDR3 sequence: CASSDRLGTANSPLHF. Written as DNA, the CDR3 is TGTGCCAGCAGTGATCGGCTCGGGACAGCAAATTCACCCCTCCACTTT.

This clonotype was seen ten or more times. The gene calls are TRBV4-3 and TRBJ2-7; 8 nucleotides line up with TRBD1. CDR3 length: 15 amino acids. Germline CDR1 reads LGHNA; CDR2 reads YSLEER. Trimming at V came to 1 base and at J to 4 bases, leaving 6 bases not matched to a gene. The CDR3 DNA follows: TGCGCCAGCAGCCAAGCGACAGGGGTTGGGTACGAGCAGTACTTC. It encodes CASSQATGVGYEQYF.

This clonotype has a count of ten or more. The V and J genes are TRBV5-1 and TRBJ2-7; the D is unclear. The V gene's germline CDR1 is SGHRS and CDR2 YFSETQ. This CDR3 spans 16 amino acids. Trimming left V 4 bases short and J 3 bases short, with 20 bases between. CDR3 DNA sequence: TGCGCCAGCAGCACCGGCACAGCCGTGGATAGCTACGAGCAGTACTTC. Its translation: CASSTGTAVDSYEQYF. The full variable domain, with the rest looked up from reference TRBV5-1 and TRBJ2-7, is KAGVTQTPRYLIKTRGQQVTLSCSPISGHRSVSWYQQTPGQGLQFLFEYFSETQRNKGNFPGRFSGRQFSNSRSEMNVSTLELGDSALYLCASSTGTAVDSYEQYFGPGTRLTVT.

This clonotype has at least ten counts. The chain couples TRBV12-3 or TRBV12-4 to TRBJ2-1, with D uncertain. Between the trimmed V and J ends, which lost 3 bases and 8 bases, there was a span of 17 bases. The CDR3 spans 15 residues. DNA for the CDR3: TGTGCCAGCAGTTTGGACCTCTTGAGGCCCGATGAGCAGTTCTTC. Translated, it gives CASSLDLLRPDEQFF.

This clonotype was picked up a small number of times. The chain is built from TRBV12-3 or TRBV12-4 and TRBJ1-3; TRBD1 aligns across 7 bases. Trimming at V came to 6 bases and at J to 0 bases, leaving 2 bases not matched to a gene. The CDR3 is 14 amino acids. The CDR3 loop reads CASSYRGSGNTIYF. CDR3 nucleotides: TGTGCCAGCAGCTACAGGGGCTCTGGAAACACCATATATTTT.

This clonotype was recorded many times. The genes are TRBV28 and TRBJ2-3; TRBD2 aligns across 10 bases. The length of the CDR3 is 16 residues. The V gene end was trimmed by 3 bases and the J gene end by 8 bases; junction bases not matched to a gene: 11. Germline-derived CDR1 and CDR2 are MDHEN and SYDVKM. CDR3 sequence reads: CASSFRPSGSMGTQYF. The CDR3 DNA reads TGTGCCAGCAGTTTTCGACCTAGCGGGAGTATGGGTACGCAGTATTTT. Variable domain in full (rest from reference TRBV28 and TRBJ2-3): DVKVTQSSRYLVKRTGEKVFLECVQDMDHENMFWYRQDPGLGLRLIYFSYDVKMKEKGDIPEGYSVSREKKERFSLILESASTNQTSMYLCASSFRPSGSMGTQYFGPGTRLTVL.

This clonotype was found a few times. The rearrangement uses TRBV29-1 and TRBJ2-5; unclear D gene. Trimming removed 4 bases at V and 7 bases at J, with 7 bases between. The CDR3 has 10 residues. CDR1 SQVTM and CDR2 ANQGSEA come from the germline V gene. The CDR3 is CSVGTGTQYF. In DNA, the CDR3 is TGCAGCGTTGGCACGGGGACCCAGTACTTC.

Many counts were recorded for this clonotype. The rearrangement uses TRBV20-1 and TRBJ2-5, with 7 bases matching TRBD2. This CDR3 contains 14 residues. CDR1 and CDR2 from the germline V gene are DFQATT and SNEGSKA (reference sequence). Unmatched junction bases numbered 5, after V lost 0 bases and J lost 4 bases. The CDR3 DNA sequence: TGCAGTGCTAGAGATCCACTAGCGAGAGAGACCCAGTACTTC. This translates into CSARDPLARETQYF.

This clonotype has ten or more counts. The chain has TRBV7-9 and TRBJ2-1, with D unclear. There are 15 residues in the CDR3. The V end lost 1 base, the J end lost 4 bases, and 11 bases lay between the germline ends. The germline gives CDR1 SEHNR, CDR2 FQNEAQ (reference sequence). CDR3 bases: TGTGCCAGCAGCTTAGAACATTACGCTTACAATGAGCAGTTCTTC. As protein: CASSLEHYAYNEQFF.

This clonotype was observed a few times. The V and J genes are TRBV20-1 and TRBJ2-7; D gene ambiguous. V was cut by 3 bases and J by 2 bases, with 5 bases left in between. Germline V lookup: CDR1 DFQATT, CDR2 SNEGSKA (reference sequence). The CDR3 covers 11 residues. CDR3: CSASPAYEQYF. CDR3 sequence (DNA): TGCAGTGCTAGCCCAGCCTACGAGCAGTACTTC.

The chain combines TRBV6-1 with TRBJ2-1; TRBD1 agrees at 10 bases. This CDR3 region has 16 residues. The V gene end was trimmed by 6 bases and the J gene end by 2 bases; junction bases not matched to a gene: 7. Germline V gives CDR1 MNHNS, CDR2 SASEGT. The CDR3 nucleotides are TGTGCCAGCAGAAAAACCGGGACAGGGGCCTACAATGAGCAGTTCTTC. It is translated as CASRKTGTGAYNEQFF.

This clonotype was counted ten times or more. V gene TRBV7-9 combines with J gene TRBJ2-1, with D uncertain. CDR1 and CDR2 (germline): SEHNR, FQNEAQ (reference sequence). CDR3 length: 15 residues. V lost 2 bases and J 10 bases, leaving 18 bases between the germline ends. The CDR3 sequence: CASSLTGSLIREQFF. The CDR3 DNA follows: TGTGCCAGCAGCTTAACGGGCTCCCTTATTAGGGAGCAGTTCTTC.

Ten or more counts support this clonotype. The rearrangement uses TRBV6-5 and TRBJ2-7; D gene ambiguous. The CDR3 runs to 13 residues. Trimming left V 0 bases short and J 3 bases short, with 6 bases between. Germline loops: CDR1 MNHEY, CDR2 SVGAGI. CDR3 loop: CASSYSGFYEQYF. The DNA of the CDR3 is TGTGCCAGCAGTTACTCTGGCTTCTACGAGCAGTACTTC.

In this sample, this clonotype turned up many times. The gene calls are TRBV9 and TRBJ2-7, with 9 bases lining up with TRBD1. The germline CDR1 and CDR2 sequences are SGDLS and YYNGEE. The CDR3 extends over 17 amino acids. V gave up 0 bases and J gave up 0 bases; unmatched junction bases: 7. CDR3 in DNA: TGTGCCAGCAGCGTAGGGGAGGGACAGGGCGGCTCCTACGAGCAGTACTTC. Its translation is CASSVGEGQGGSYEQYF.

This clonotype was counted many times. The chain carries TRBV7-3 and TRBJ2-1, with D possibly being TRBD2 (5 bases). The CDR3 is made up of 17 amino acids. Trimming pared 3 bases from V and 8 bases from J, leaving 23 bases between. The germline gives CDR1 SGHTA, CDR2 FQGTGA. As DNA, the CDR3 is TGTGCCAGCAGCTTGACGCCGGGCCGCAGGTATAGCGATGAGCAGTTCTTC. Amino acids: CASSLTPGRRYSDEQFF.

This clonotype was detected a few times. The rearrangement links TRBV29-1 to TRBJ1-1; 11 bases map to TRBD1. The V gene end was trimmed by 7 bases and the J gene end by 0 bases; junction bases not matched to a gene: 4. CDR3 length: 14 amino acids. CDR1 and CDR2 from the germline V gene are SQVTM and ANQGSEA. The CDR3 DNA follows: TGCAGCGCCGGACAGGGGGCGATGAACACTGAAGCTTTCTTT. Translated, it gives CSAGQGAMNTEAFF.

V usage is TRBV7-4 and J usage is TRBJ2-7; 10 bases are shared with TRBD2. The V gene's germline CDR1 is SGHVT and CDR2 SQSDAQ. The V gene end was trimmed by 3 bases and the J gene end by 5 bases; junction bases not matched to a gene: 7. The CDR3 is 15 amino acids. This CDR3 reads CASSFYRLAGDEQYF. The CDR3, as DNA: TGTGCCAGCAGCTTCTACCGGCTAGCGGGGGACGAGCAGTACTTC.

This clonotype was seen many times. The chain has TRBV5-6 and TRBJ2-5; D possibly corresponds to TRBD2 (5 bases). The CDR3 is 17 amino acids. Germline V gene lookup returns CDR1 SGHDT and CDR2 YYEEEE. The V gene lost 5 bases and the J gene lost 5 bases, with 25 bases spanning the gap. CDR3 sequence (DNA): TGTGCCAGCAGGACCTATCCCCAGGCAGACCGAGGGGAGACCCAGTACTTC. Protein: CASRTYPQADRGETQYF.

This clonotype was observed at least ten times. The chain joins TRBV6-5 to TRBJ2-3; D perhaps matches TRBD2 (5 bases). There are 15 residues in the CDR3. The germline gives CDR1 MNHEY, CDR2 SVGAGI. V gave up 2 bases and J gave up 0 bases, with 9 bases separating them. Here the CDR3 reads CASSYAGSSTDTQYF. The CDR3 DNA reads as TGTGCCAGCAGTTACGCTGGGAGTAGCACAGATACGCAGTATTTT.

V is TRBV20-1 and J is TRBJ2-3, with 10 bases lining up with TRBD1. J gave up 1 base and V 6 bases, and 7 bases lay outside the gene matches. Germline V gene sequence: CDR1 DFQATT, CDR2 SNEGSKA (reference sequence). This CDR3 region has 15 residues. The CDR3 spells CSADVGTGGTDTQYF. The CDR3 nucleotides read TGCAGTGCCGACGTCGGGACAGGGGGCACAGATACGCAGTATTTT.